The entry below gives a single T cell receptor beta chain sequence along with its context. The antigen is unknown. TCRdb recomputed calls from the reads with MiXCR, one row per CDR3 protein. The table shows about 600,000 distinct CDR3 sequences, with 20% to 30% occurring only once. The data were taken from a study of T cell repertoires in cytomegalovirus infection. Study context: Matching HLA type and CMV infection were both indicated by public TCR beta signatures.

Findings and caveats of the study: Cumulative frequency of public TCR beta families picked out carriers of CMV plus the relevant HLA. Clonotypes of TCR beta that were HLA-C-restricted and CMV-specific dominated the ex vivo response.

Sequenced: CD8+ T cells from PBMCs. The TCR comes from a human donor in good health (CMV status not recorded). Some clones in this sample may be carry-over from other donors' samples.

CDR3 amino acids: CASSEGVGHSYEQYF. In nucleotides, the CDR3 is TGTGCCAGCAGTGAAGGGGTCGGGCACAGCTACGAGCAGTACTTC. V gene TRBV2 combines with J gene TRBJ2-7, with D uncertain. Germline V gives CDR1 SNHLY, CDR2 FYNNEI. This CDR3 contains 15 residues. V was pared by 1 base and J by 3 bases, with 13 bases between.